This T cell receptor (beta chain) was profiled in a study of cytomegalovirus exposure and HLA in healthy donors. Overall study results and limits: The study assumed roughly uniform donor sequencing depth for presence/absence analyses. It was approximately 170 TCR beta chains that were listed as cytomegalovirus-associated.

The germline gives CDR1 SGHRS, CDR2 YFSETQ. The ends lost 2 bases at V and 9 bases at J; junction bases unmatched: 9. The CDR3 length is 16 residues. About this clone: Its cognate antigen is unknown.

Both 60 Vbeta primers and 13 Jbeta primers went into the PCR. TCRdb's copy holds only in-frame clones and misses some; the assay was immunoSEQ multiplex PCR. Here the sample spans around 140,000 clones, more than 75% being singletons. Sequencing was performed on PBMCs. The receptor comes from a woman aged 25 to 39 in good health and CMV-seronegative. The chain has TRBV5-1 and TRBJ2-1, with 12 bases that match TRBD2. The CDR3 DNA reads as TGCGCCAGCAGCTTTCTAGCGGGGGGGCAGGCTGGTGAGCAGTTCTTC. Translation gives CASSFLAGGQAGEQFF. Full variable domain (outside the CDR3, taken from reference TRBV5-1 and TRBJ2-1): KAGVTQTPRYLIKTRGQQVTLSCSPISGHRSVSWYQQTPGQGLQFLFEYFSETQRNKGNFPGRFSGRQFSNSRSEMNVSTLELGDSALYLCASSFLAGGQAGEQFFGPGTRLTVL.